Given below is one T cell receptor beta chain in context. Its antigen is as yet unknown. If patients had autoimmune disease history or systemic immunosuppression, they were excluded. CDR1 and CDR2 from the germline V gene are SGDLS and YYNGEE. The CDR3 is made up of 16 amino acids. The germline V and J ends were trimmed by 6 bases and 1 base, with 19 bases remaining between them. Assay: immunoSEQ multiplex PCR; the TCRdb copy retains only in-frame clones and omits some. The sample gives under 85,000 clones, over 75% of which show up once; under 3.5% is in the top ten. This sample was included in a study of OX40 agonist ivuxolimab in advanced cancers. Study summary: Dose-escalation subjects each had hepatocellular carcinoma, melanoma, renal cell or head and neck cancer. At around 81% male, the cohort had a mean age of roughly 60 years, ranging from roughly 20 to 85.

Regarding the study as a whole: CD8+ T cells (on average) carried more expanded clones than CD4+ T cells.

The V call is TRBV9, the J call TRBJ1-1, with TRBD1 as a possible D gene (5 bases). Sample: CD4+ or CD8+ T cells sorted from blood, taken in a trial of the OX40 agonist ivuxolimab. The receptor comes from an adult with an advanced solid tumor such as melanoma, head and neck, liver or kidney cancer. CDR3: CASTPDIRKTNTEAFF. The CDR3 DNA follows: TGTGCCAGCACTCCGGACATTCGTAAGACGAACACTGAAGCTTTCTTT.